Each of the 8 T cell receptor beta chains below was sequenced from the same sample in a study of response to subunit inactivated influenza vaccine. TCRdb itself ran the RT-PCR reads through MiXCR, one entry per CDR3 protein. Here the sample spans 160,000 or so distinct CDR3 sequences, 11% being singletons. The sequences come from non-naive T cells sorted from PBMCs, collected more than 35 days after vaccination. The receptors come from a man in his fifties or sixties who received an inactivated influenza vaccine.

The chain is built from TRBV3-1 and TRBJ2-3; 16 bases are a match to TRBD2. The germline V gene has CDR1 LGHDT and CDR2 YNNKEL (reference sequence). CDR3 length: 18 amino acids. CDR3 residues: CTFSRGLAGGPGTDTQYF. CDR3 bases: TGTACCTTCAGTCGGGGACTAGCGGGGGGGCCGGGCACAGATACGCAGTATTTT.

This clonotype turned up a few times. V gene TRBV5-1 combines with J gene TRBJ2-3, with D possibly TRBD2 on 5 matching bases. The CDR3 runs 14 residues. CDR1 is SGHRS and CDR2 is YFSETQ in the germline V gene. V gave up 1 base and J gave up 1 base, with 7 bases separating them. CDR3 coding DNA: TGCGCCAGCAGCTTGAGTAGCGGCACAGATACGCAGTATTTT. Protein: CASSLSSGTDTQYF.

This chain joins TRBV20-1 and TRBJ2-1, with D possibly TRBD2 on 5 matching bases. CDR1 is DFQATT and CDR2 is SNEGSKA in the germline V gene (reference sequence). This CDR3 spans 18 amino acids. V was pared by 0 bases and J by 4 bases, with 22 bases between. The CDR3 DNA reads as TGCAGTGCTAGAGATCGTCGGTGGGGAGCGGTCTCTTACAATGAGCAGTTCTTC. Translating it yields CSARDRRWGAVSYNEQFF.

This clonotype showed up many times. The chain couples TRBV6-5 to TRBJ1-6; D gene uncertain. Trimming stripped 2 bases from V and 7 bases from J, with 9 bases between. The CDR3 extends over 14 amino acids. The germline gives CDR1 MNHEY, CDR2 SVGAGI. The CDR3 DNA reads as TGTGCCAGCAGTTACAGTTTGGCGAATTCACCCCTCCACTTT. This translates into CASSYSLANSPLHF.

This clonotype was seen a few times. The chain carries TRBV20-1 and TRBJ2-7; D is perhaps TRBD2 (5 bases). With 3 bases removed from V and 0 bases from J, the gap between germline ends came to 18 bases. Germline V lookup: CDR1 DFQATT, CDR2 SNEGSKA (reference sequence). CDR3 length: 16 amino acids. The CDR3 loop is CSARPLERTSSYEQYF. Written as DNA, the CDR3 is TGCAGTGCTAGGCCCTTAGAGCGGACGAGCTCCTACGAGCAGTACTTC.

This clonotype was observed at least ten times. The chain couples TRBV5-6 to TRBJ1-2; D gene unclear. CDR1 and CDR2 from the germline V gene are SGHDT and YYEEEE. The V end lost 2 bases, the J end lost 1 base, and 3 bases lay between the germline ends. The CDR3 runs 12 residues. CDR3 coding DNA: TGTGCCAGCAGCTTACTTAACTATGGCTACACCTTC. Encoded protein: CASSLLNYGYTF. Looking up the rest from reference TRBV5-6 and TRBJ1-2 gives the full variable domain: DAGVTQSPTHLIKTRGQQVTLRCSPKSGHDTVSWYQQALGQGPQFIFQYYEEEERQRGNFPDRFSGHQFPNYSSELNVNALLLGDSALYLCASSLLNYGYTFGSGTRLTVV.

This rearrangement joins TRBV3-1 to TRBJ1-3; D is perhaps TRBD1 (6 bases). Germline loops: CDR1 LGHDT, CDR2 YNNKEL (reference sequence). V shed 11 bases and J shed 0 bases, with 17 bases lying between them. CDR3 length: 15 amino acids. CDR3 DNA: TGTGCCTCCTGCAGACAGGTCCTCTCTGGAAACACCATATATTTT. This sequence encodes CASCRQVLSGNTIYF.

This clonotype has only a few counts. V and J are TRBV7-8 and TRBJ2-7; TRBD2 aligns across 7 bases. With 7 bases clipped from V and 6 bases from J, the junction kept 6 bases outside the gene matches. This CDR3 is 12 amino acids long. From germline, CDR1 is SGHVS and CDR2 FQNEAQ. CDR3 in amino acids: CASILGGVEQYF. CDR3 nucleotides: TGTGCCAGCATCTTGGGAGGGGTCGAGCAGTACTTC.